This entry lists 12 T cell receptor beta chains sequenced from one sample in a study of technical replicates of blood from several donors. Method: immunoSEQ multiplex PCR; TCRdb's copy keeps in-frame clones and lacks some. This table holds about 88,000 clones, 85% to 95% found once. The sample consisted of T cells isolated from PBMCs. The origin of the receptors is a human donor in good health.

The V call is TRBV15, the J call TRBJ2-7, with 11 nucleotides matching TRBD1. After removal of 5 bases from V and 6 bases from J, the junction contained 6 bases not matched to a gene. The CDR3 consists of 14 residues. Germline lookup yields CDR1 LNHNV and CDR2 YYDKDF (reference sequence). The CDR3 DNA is TGTGCCACCAGCGCGGACAGGGGGCCCGGCGAGCAGTACTTC. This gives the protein CATSADRGPGEQYF.

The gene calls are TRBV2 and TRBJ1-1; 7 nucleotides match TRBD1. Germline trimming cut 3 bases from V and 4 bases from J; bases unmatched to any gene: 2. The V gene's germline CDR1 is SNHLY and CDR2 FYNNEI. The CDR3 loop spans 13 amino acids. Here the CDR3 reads CASSEGTATEAFF. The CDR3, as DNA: TGTGCCAGCAGTGAGGGGACAGCCACTGAAGCTTTCTTT.

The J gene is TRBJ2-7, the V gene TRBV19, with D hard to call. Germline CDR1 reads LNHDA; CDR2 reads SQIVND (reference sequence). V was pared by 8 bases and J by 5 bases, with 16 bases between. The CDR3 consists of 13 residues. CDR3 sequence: CASSTRLIDEQYF. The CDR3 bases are TGTGCCAGTTCGACGAGGTTGATCGACGAGCAGTACTTC. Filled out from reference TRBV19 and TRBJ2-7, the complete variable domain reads DGGITQSPKYLFRKEGQNVTLSCEQNLNHDAMYWYRQDPGQGLRLIYYSQIVNDFQKGDIAEGYSVSREKKESFPLTVTSAQKNPTAFYLCASSTRLIDEQYFGPGTRLTVT.

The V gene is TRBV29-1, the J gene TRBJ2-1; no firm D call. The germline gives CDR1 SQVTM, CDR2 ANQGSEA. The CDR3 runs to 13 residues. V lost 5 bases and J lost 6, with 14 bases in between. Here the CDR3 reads CSVTDGLSNEQFF. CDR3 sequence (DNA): TGCAGCGTTACAGATGGGCTTTCCAATGAGCAGTTCTTC.

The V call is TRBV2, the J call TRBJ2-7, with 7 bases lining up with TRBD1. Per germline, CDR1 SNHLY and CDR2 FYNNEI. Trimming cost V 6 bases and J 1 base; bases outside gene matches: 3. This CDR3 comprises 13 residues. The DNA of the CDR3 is TGTGCCAGCAGCCGGACAGGATCCTACGAGCAGTACTTC. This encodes CASSRTGSYEQYF.

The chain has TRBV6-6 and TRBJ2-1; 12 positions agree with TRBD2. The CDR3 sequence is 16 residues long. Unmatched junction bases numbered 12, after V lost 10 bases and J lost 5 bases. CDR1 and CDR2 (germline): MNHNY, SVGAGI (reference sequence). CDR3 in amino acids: CATEIITSGRNNEQFF. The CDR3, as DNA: TGTGCCACCGAAATAATAACTAGCGGGAGGAACAATGAGCAGTTCTTC.

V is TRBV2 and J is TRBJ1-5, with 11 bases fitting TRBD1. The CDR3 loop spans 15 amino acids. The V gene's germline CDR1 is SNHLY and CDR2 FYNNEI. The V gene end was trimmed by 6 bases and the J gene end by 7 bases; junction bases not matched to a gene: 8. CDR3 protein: CASRAGQGVWQPQHF. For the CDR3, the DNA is TGTGCCAGCAGGGCGGGACAGGGGGTTTGGCAGCCCCAGCATTTT.

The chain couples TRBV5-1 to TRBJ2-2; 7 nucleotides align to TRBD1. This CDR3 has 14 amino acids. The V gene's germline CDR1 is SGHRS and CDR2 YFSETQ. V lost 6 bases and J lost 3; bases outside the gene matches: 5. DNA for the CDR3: TGCGCCAGCAATCGGGGACAGTACACCGGGGAGCTGTTTTTT. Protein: CASNRGQYTGELFF.

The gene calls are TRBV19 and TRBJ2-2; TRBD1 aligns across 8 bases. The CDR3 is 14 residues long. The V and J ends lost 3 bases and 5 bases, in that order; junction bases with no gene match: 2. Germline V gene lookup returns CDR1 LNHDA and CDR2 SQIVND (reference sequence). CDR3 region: CASSIGQGTGELFF. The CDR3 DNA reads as TGTGCCAGTAGTATCGGACAGGGAACCGGGGAGCTGTTTTTT.

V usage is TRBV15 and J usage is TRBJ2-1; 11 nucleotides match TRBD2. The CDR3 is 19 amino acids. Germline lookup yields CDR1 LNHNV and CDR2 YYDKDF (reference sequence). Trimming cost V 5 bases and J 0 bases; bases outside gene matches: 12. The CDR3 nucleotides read TGTGCCACCAGCCCGGTCACTAGCGGGAGTTTTTACTCCTACAATGAGCAGTTCTTC. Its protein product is CATSPVTSGSFYSYNEQFF. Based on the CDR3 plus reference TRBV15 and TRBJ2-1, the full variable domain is DAMVIQNPRYQVTQFGKPVTLSCSQTLNHNVMYWYQQKSSQAPKLLFHYYDKDFNNEADTPDNFQSRRPNTSFCFLDIRSPGLGDTAMYLCATSPVTSGSFYSYNEQFFGPGTRLTVL.

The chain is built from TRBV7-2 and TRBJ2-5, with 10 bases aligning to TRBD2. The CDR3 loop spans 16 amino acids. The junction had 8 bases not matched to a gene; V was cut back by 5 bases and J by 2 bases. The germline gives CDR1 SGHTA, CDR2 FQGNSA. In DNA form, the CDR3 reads TGTGCCAGCAGCCTGGCCTCTAGCGGGGGACAAGAGACCCAGTACTTC. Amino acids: CASSLASSGGQETQYF. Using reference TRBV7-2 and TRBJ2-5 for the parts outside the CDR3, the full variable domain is GAGVSQSPSNKVTEKGKDVELRCDPISGHTALYWYRQSLGQGLEFLIYFQGNSAPDKSGLPSDRFSAERTGGSVSTLTIQRTQQEDSAVYLCASSLASSGGQETQYFGPGTRLLVL.

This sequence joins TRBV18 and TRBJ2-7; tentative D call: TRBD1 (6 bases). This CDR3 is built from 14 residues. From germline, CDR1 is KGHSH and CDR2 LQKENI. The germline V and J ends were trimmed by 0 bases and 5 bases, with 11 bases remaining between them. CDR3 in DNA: TGTGCCAGCTCACCACCGGATCAGGGGAACGAGCAGTACTTC. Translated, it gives CASSPPDQGNEQYF.